Each of the 5 T cell receptor beta chains below was sequenced from the same sample in a study of T cell repertoires in cytomegalovirus infection. TCRdb recomputed calls from the reads with MiXCR, one row per CDR3 protein. The data hold 250,000 or so distinct CDR3 sequences, with 15% to 20% observed a single time. Sequenced input: CD8+ T cells from PBMCs. The receptor set was obtained from a human donor in good health (CMV status not recorded). Some clones in this sample may be carry-over from other donors' samples.

Ten or more counts support this clonotype. The chain recombines TRBV20-1 with TRBJ1-2, with a possible D match to TRBD1 (5 bases). Deletions cut 1 base from V and 8 bases from J, with 20 bases between. This CDR3 has 15 amino acids. Germline loops: CDR1 DFQATT, CDR2 SNEGSKA (reference sequence). Here the CDR3 DNA reads TGCAGTGCTAGAGGCCGGCTGTCACAACAGGAGGGCTACACCTTC. It yields the protein CSARGRLSQQEGYTF.

This clonotype turned up a few times. The chain employs TRBV7-8 and TRBJ1-6, with D possibly being TRBD1 (6 bases). The germline CDR1 and CDR2 sequences are SGHVS and FQNEAQ. The CDR3 has 15 amino acids. The germline V and J ends were trimmed by 0 bases and 10 bases, with 13 bases remaining between them. DNA for the CDR3: TGTGCCAGCAGCTTAGCGCAGGGGAGGGGGTCACCCCTCCACTTT. The encoded protein is CASSLAQGRGSPLHF.

V usage is TRBV20-1 and J usage is TRBJ2-1; 13 nucleotides match TRBD2. Germline V gene data show CDR1 as DFQATT and CDR2 as SNEGSKA (reference sequence). The CDR3 totals 16 residues. With V trimmed by 3 bases and J by 0 bases, 2 bases remained unmatched. CDR3 amino acids: CSASTSGGASYNEQFF. In DNA, the CDR3 is TGCAGTGCTAGTACTAGCGGGGGGGCCTCCTACAATGAGCAGTTCTTC.

This clonotype occurred a few times. Here the CDR3 reads CAISGTMSYNEQFF. CDR3 nucleotides: TGTGCCATCAGCGGCACCATGTCCTACAATGAGCAGTTCTTC. The chain has TRBV10-3 and TRBJ2-1; D gene uncertain. This CDR3 comprises 14 residues. The ends were cut back, 6 bases at V and 1 base at J, with 10 bases in the middle. Germline V gene lookup returns CDR1 ENHRY and CDR2 SYGVKD.

V and J are TRBV6-6 and TRBJ1-6; D is perhaps TRBD1 (6 bases). Trimming stripped 2 bases from V and 9 bases from J, with 11 bases between. Germline CDR1 MNHNY, CDR2 SVGAGI (reference sequence). The CDR3 runs to 14 residues. The CDR3 DNA reads as TGTGCCAGCAGTTACCCGGGGGCCGGTTCACCCCTCCACTTT. It translates to CASSYPGAGSPLHF.